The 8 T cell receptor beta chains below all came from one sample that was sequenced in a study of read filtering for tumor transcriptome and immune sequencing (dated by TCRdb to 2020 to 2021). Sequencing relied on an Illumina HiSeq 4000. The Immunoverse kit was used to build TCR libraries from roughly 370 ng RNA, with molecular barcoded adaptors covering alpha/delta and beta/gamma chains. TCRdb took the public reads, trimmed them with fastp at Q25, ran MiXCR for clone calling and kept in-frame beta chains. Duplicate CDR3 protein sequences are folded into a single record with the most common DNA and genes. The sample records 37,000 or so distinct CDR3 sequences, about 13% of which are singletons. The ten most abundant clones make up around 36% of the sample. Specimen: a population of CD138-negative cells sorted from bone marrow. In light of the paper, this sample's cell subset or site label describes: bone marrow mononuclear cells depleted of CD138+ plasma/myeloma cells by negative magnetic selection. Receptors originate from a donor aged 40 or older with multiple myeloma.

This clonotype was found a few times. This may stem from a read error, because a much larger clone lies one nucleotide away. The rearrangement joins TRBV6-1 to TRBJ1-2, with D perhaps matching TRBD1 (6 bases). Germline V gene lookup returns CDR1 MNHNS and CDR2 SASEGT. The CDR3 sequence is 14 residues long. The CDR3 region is CGSGEASTGYGYTF. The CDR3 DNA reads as TGTGGCAGCGGTGAAGCTAGTACAGGGTATGGCTACACCTTC.

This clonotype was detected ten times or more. In nucleotides, the CDR3 is TGCAGTGCTTCCCGGTCTGGCGGGAGGCAACGCGAGCAGTACTTC. It translates to CSASRSGGRQREQYF. The chain uses TRBV20-1 and TRBJ2-7; 8 bases map to TRBD2. The CDR3 extends over 15 amino acids. CDR1 is DFQATT, CDR2 SNEGSKA, per germline (reference sequence). Trimming took 5 bases from V and 6 from J; bases not matched to a gene: 15.

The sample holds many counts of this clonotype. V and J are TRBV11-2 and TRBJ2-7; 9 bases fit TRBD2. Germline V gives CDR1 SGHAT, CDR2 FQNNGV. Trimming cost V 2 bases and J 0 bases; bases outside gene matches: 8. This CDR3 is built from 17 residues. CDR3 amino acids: CASSLPAGGLSSYEQYF. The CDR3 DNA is TGTGCCAGCAGCTTACCAGCGGGAGGCTTATCCTCCTACGAGCAGTACTTC.

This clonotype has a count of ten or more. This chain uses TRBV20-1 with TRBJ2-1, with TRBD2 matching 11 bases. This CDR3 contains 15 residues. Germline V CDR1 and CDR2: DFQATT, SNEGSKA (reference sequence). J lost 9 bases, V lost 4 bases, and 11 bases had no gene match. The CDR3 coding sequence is TGCAGTGCTATAAAGACTAGCGGGAAAATGGGTGAGCAGTTCTTC. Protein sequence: CSAIKTSGKMGEQFF.

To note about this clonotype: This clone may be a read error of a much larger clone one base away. The CDR3 DNA reads as TGTGCCAGCACCCCGGTATGGGGCAGCGGGGAGCTGTTTTTT. As protein: CASTPVWGSGELFF. This chain uses TRBV7-8 with TRBJ2-2; maybe TRBD1 (5 bases). Trimming took off 7 bases at V and 7 bases at J, with 16 bases between the two ends. The CDR3 extends over 14 amino acids. Germline V lookup: CDR1 SGHVS, CDR2 FQNEAQ.

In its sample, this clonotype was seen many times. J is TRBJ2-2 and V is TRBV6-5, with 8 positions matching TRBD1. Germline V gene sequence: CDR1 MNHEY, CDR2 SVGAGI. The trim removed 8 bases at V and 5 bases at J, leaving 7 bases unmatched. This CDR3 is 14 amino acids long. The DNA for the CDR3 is TGTGCCAGCGGGCAGGGGGCAGGGACCGGGGAGCTGTTTTTT. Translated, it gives CASGQGAGTGELFF.

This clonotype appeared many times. This chain's CDR3 is CSAVPDRNTGELFF. The CDR3 DNA follows: TGCAGTGCTGTTCCCGATAGAAACACCGGGGAGCTGTTTTTT. The chain employs TRBV20-1 and TRBJ2-2; D gene uncertain. Germline V gene lookup returns CDR1 DFQATT and CDR2 SNEGSKA (reference sequence). V dropped 5 bases and J dropped 2 bases, with 12 bases sitting between them. The CDR3 extends over 14 amino acids.

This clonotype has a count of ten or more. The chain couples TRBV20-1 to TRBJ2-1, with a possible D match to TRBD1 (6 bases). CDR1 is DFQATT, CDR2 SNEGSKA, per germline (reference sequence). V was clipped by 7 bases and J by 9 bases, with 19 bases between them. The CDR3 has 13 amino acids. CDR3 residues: CSVTQGSEAEQFF. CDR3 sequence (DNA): TGCAGTGTAACACAGGGCAGTGAGGCTGAGCAGTTCTTC.